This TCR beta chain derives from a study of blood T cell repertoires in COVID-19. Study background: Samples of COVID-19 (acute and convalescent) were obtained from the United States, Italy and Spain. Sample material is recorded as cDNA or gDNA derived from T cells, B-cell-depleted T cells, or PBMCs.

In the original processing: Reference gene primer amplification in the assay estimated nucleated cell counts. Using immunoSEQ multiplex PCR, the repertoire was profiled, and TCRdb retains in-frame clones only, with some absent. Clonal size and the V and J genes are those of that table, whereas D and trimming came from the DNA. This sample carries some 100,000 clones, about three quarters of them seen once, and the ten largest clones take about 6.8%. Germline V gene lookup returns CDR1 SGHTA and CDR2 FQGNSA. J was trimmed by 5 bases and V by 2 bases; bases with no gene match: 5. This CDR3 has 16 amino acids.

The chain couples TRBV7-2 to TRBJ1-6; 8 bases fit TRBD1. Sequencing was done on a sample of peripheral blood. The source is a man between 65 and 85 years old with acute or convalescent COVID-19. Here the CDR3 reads CASSLMTGADNSPLHF. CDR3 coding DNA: TGTGCCAGCAGCTTAATGACAGGGGCTGATAATTCACCCCTCCACTTT.